This is a list of T cell receptor beta chains from one sample in a study of blood T cell repertoires in COVID-19. The data were produced by immunoSEQ multiplex PCR, yet TCRdb's version contains in-frame clones alone and is incomplete. The sample includes fewer than 250,000 clones, 80% to 90% of them seen just once. Sequences were obtained from peripheral blood. These receptors all come from a man aged 50-59 years with acute or convalescent COVID-19. The conserved cysteine and the conserved F or W are not part of the CDR3 here. Each record gives: J gene, V gene, CDR3 protein.

TRBJ2-1	TRBV6-5	ASSYGGVRSEQF
TRBJ2-1	TRBV27	ASSSGQPSYNEQF
TRBJ2-1	TRBV30	AWTWGVEQF
TRBJ1-4	TRBV28	ASSLKVGGMRVEKLF
TRBJ2-7	TRBV4-1	ASSQGSQFYEQY
TRBJ1-3	TRBV28	ASRETVPGNTIY
TRBJ1-5	TRBV4-1	ASSQDRGLVGQPQH
TRBJ2-3	TRBV9	ASSYIAESTDTQY
TRBJ2-4	TRBV4-1	ASSQGSHLSKNIQY
TRBJ1-1	TRBV7-8	ASTEQGLNTEAF
TRBJ2-7	TRBV5-8	ASSLYTTGGHEQY
TRBJ2-6	TRBV19	ASRLDSSGANVLT
TRBJ2-1	TRBV11-3	ASSVSGSSYNEQF
TRBJ1-4	TRBV2	ASSYSATNEKLF
TRBJ1-6	TRBV30	AWSSQGARNSPLH
TRBJ2-7	TRBV6-4	ASKSRNCTYEQY
TRBJ2-2	TRBV7-8	ASSLGSGRTGELF
TRBJ2-1	TRBV5-7	ASSLASGNYEQF
TRBJ1-6	TRBV11-2	ASSLDMRSPLH
TRBJ2-1	TRBV24-1	ATSERGLAGVEQF
TRBJ1-5	TRBV15	ATSFDRGAQPQH
TRBJ1-1	TRBV9	ASSVGGGGTGNTEAF
TRBJ2-1	TRBV12-5	ASGLPGLLNEQF
TRBJ1-5	TRBV7-8	ASSPRDSLQPQH
TRBJ1-1	TRBV18	ASSPPGRGNTEAF
TRBJ2-7	TRBV6-1	ASSAVAIQAGRNEQY
TRBJ2-7	TRBV14	ASSQDRMWAISKVEQY
TRBJ2-7	TRBV12-3/TRBV12-4	ASSLGVLGEQY
TRBJ2-3	TRBV19	ASRKFTGEADTQY